A selection of T cell receptor beta chains follows, all from one sample in a study of beta chain features in type 1 diabetes. The method was immunoSEQ multiplex PCR; TCRdb's version includes in-frame clones alone and lacks a portion of them. The sample records 250,000 to 300,000 clones, approximately 14% being singletons. Sequences were obtained from naive CD4+ T cells from blood. The receptors shown here come from a man aged 25 to 45 with type 1 diabetes. The CDR3 runs from the conserved cysteine through the conserved F or W. A D gene is named only where the DNA matches it firmly. Some rows mark clone size as missing; the rest say once, few, many or name a class of expanded clone.

. | . | TRBJ2-6 | TRBV5-6 | CASSQQGPGANVLTF | TGTGCCAGCAGCCAACAGGGACCTGGGGCCAACGTCCTGACTTTC
TRBD2 | . | TRBJ2-1 | TRBV7-9 | CASNLRSSGRAEEQFF | TGTGCCAGCAACCTCAGGTCTAGCGGGAGGGCCGAGGAGCAGTTCTTC
TRBD1 | few | TRBJ2-2 | TRBV9 | CASSAGWGQGAAGELFF | TGTGCCAGCAGCGCAGGATGGGGACAGGGGGCTGCCGGGGAGCTGTTTTTT
. | few | TRBJ2-1 | TRBV2 | CASRQTLSYNEQFF | TGTGCCAGCAGGCAGACTCTCTCCTACAATGAGCAGTTCTTC
. | . | TRBJ2-7 | TRBV7-2 | CASSSQLTYEQYF | TGTGCCAGCAGTTCCCAACTCACCTACGAGCAGTACTTC
. | . | TRBJ1-2 | TRBV4-1 | CASSQETDSYYGYTF | TGCGCCAGCAGCCAAGAGACCGACAGCTACTATGGCTACACCTTC
. | . | TRBJ2-3 | TRBV30 | CAWSGHQGMKDTQYF | TGTGCCTGGAGCGGACATCAGGGCATGAAAGATACGCAGTATTTT
. | . | TRBJ2-1 | TRBV7-3 | CASSSRSGSYNEQFF | TGTGCCAGCAGCTCCCGTAGCGGATCCTACAATGAGCAGTTCTTC
. | . | TRBJ1-4 | TRBV5-1 | CASSFPSEKLFF | TGCGCCAGCAGCTTTCCGTCCGAAAAACTGTTTTTT
. | many | TRBJ2-6 | TRBV4-3 | CASSQEFSGTGANVLTF | TGCGCCAGCAGCCAAGAGTTTTCGGGGACTGGGGCCAACGTCCTGACTTTC